A single sample is the source of the 2 T cell receptor beta chains below, sequenced in a study of Ad26.COV2.S vaccination and SARS-CoV-2 variants. Data came from immunoSEQ multiplex PCR; TCRdb stores just in-frame clones and leaves some out. The sample yields around 340,000 clones, roughly 90% seen once. Treatment indicated: around 19 received Ad26.COV2.S at low or high dose, single or two shots; 5 received placebo; per-sample allocation not given. Samples came from day 63 after the first vaccine or placebo injection. This sample comprised peripheral blood, obtained in a trial of Ad26.COV2.S vaccine versus placebo. The source of these receptors is a person between 18 and 60 years old who received the Ad26.COV2.S COVID-19 vaccine or a placebo.

CDR3 DNA: TGTGCCAGCAGCCCCGGCGGGGGGCGGGAGACCCAGTACTTC. Translation: CASSPGGGRETQYF. V and J are TRBV5-6 and TRBJ2-5; 8 bases match TRBD2. The germline V gene has CDR1 SGHDT and CDR2 YYEEEE. Trimming at V came to 4 bases and at J to 5 bases, leaving 7 bases not matched to a gene. This CDR3 is built from 14 residues.

The J gene is TRBJ2-7, the V gene TRBV27; 13 nucleotides match TRBD2. With V trimmed by 5 bases and J by 4 bases, 8 bases remained unmatched. This CDR3 spans 16 amino acids. Looked up from germline, CDR1 is MNHEY and CDR2 is SMNVEV (reference sequence). In DNA form, the CDR3 reads TGTGCCAGCAGTCCCCAGCGGACTAGCGGGAGATACGAGCAGTACTTC. It specifies CASSPQRTSGRYEQYF.